This record covers a single TCR beta chain. Random hexamers served to reverse transcribe about 0.5 to 1 ug RNA. TCRdb reprocessed the immunoSEQ multiplex PCR reads via MiXCR and lists one record per CDR3 protein. The table shows 150,000 to 200,000 distinct CDR3 sequences, with approximately 96% occurring only once. This sample was taken from a study of CD8 T cells in Susac syndrome. Germline V gene sequence: CDR1 LGHNT, CDR2 FRNRAP. The V and J ends lost 5 bases and 8 bases respectively, with 18 bases between them. This CDR3 comprises 15 residues. The TCR sequence derives from a human donor with multiple sclerosis. Input material: CD4+ T cells from PBMCs. The chain couples TRBV12-5 to TRBJ1-4; D is possibly TRBD1 (5 bases). DNA of the CDR3: TGTGCTAGTGGTGGAGGGACCGCGGGGGAGGAAAAACTGTTTTTT. Residues: CASGGGTAGEEKLFF.